This T cell receptor beta chain was obtained from a study of blood T cell repertoires in COVID-19. Generated by immunoSEQ multiplex PCR, the TCRdb table keeps only in-frame clones and is missing some. Seen here are 230,000 or so clones, 80% to 90% observed once, and the top ten hold roughly 7.4%. This clone has just one count. CDR3 length: 13 amino acids. Trimming took off 3 bases at V and 1 base at J, with 5 bases between the two ends. Per the germline V gene, CDR1 is SGHTA and CDR2 is FQGTGA. The origin of this receptor is an elderly woman with COVID-19, enrolled during active disease. The chain employs TRBV7-3 and TRBJ2-3; D is uncertain. The sequencing input was peripheral blood. The CDR3 loop is CASSLARTDTQYF. In DNA, the CDR3 is TGTGCCAGCAGCTTGGCTCGCACAGATACGCAGTATTTT.